Presented here are 10 T cell receptor beta chains from one specimen sequenced in a study of prognosis after radiotherapy for stage I lung cancer (dated by TCRdb to the early 2020s). The sample was run on an Illumina HiSeq 3000. The TCR beta CDR3 region was amplified from genomic DNA by two rounds of multiplex PCR. The first PCR round used primers specific to each TRBV and TRBJ gene, and the primer sequences were filed in Chinese patent CN105087789A. TCRdb reworked the public reads: Q25 trimming with fastp, MiXCR clone assembly, productive beta chains retained. Here each entry gathers all rows of one CDR3 protein and keeps the most common genes and DNA. This sample has 50,000 to 75,000 distinct CDR3 sequences in its table, and about 26% of those were observed once. The top ten hold 6.5% to 8.5% of the sample. The sequenced sample was PBMCs, obtained before or after stereotactic body radiation therapy (not recorded which). These receptors were obtained from a donor aged 50 or older with non-small cell lung cancer.

This clonotype has only one observation. It is likely a read error, because the conserved phenylalanine at the end of the CDR3 is missing. The rearrangement joins TRBV29-1 to TRBJ1-2, with D possibly being TRBD1 (6 bases). Trimming pared 5 bases from V and 8 bases from J, leaving 18 bases between. CDR3 length equals 13 residues. Germline-derived CDR1 and CDR2 are SQVTM and ANQGSEA. Here the CDR3 reads CSVMTAVGAGYTS. CDR3 nucleotide sequence: TGCAGCGTTATGACCGCCGTGGGGGCCGGCTACACCTCC.

This clonotype was recorded at least ten times. This chain links TRBV30 with TRBJ1-4; D perhaps matches TRBD1 (6 bases). Per the germline V gene, CDR1 is GTSNPN and CDR2 is SVGIG (reference sequence). This CDR3 has 13 residues. V was pared by 1 base and J by 3 bases, with 6 bases between. The CDR3 loop is CAWSGQANEKLFF. CDR3 bases: TGTGCCTGGAGTGGACAGGCTAATGAAAAACTGTTTTTT.

There are many counts of this clonotype. J is TRBJ1-5 and V is TRBV19; D uncertain. The CDR3 spans 13 residues. V gave up 3 bases and J gave up 5 bases, with 8 bases separating them. Per germline, CDR1 LNHDA and CDR2 SQIVND (reference sequence). The CDR3 coding sequence is TGTGCCAGTAGTATCGGGTTTGATCAGCCCCAGCATTTT. Translation gives CASSIGFDQPQHF.

Only a few counts were recorded for this clonotype. A much larger clonotype is one base distant, so this may be a read error. The chain joins TRBV6-1 to TRBJ1-1; 9 bases line up with TRBD1. Trimming removed 7 bases from V and 10 bases from J; junction bases left unmatched: 16. Germline CDR1 reads MNHNS; CDR2 reads SASEGT. The CDR3 is 15 residues long. Here the CDR3 reads CASKITGGSSRGAFF. CDR3 DNA: TGTGCCAGCAAAATCACAGGGGGCTCTTCCCGCGGAGCTTTCTTT.

This clonotype was seen a few times. J is TRBJ2-7 and V is TRBV5-4; possible D gene TRBD2, 6 bases. Trimming shortened V by 3 bases and J by 3 bases, and 10 bases separated the two germline ends. Germline V gives CDR1 SGHNT, CDR2 YYREEE (reference sequence). The CDR3 spans 13 residues. The CDR3 DNA sequence: TGTGCCAGCAGCTCAGCGCGGGACTACGAGCAGTACTTC. It is translated as CASSSARDYEQYF.

As regards this clonotype: A much larger clone lies one base from this, so it may be a read error. The chain is built from TRBV5-4 and TRBJ2-2; possible D gene TRBD1, 6 bases. This CDR3 comprises 16 residues. V was trimmed by 4 bases and J by 5 bases, leaving 18 bases between them. Germline V lookup: CDR1 SGHNT, CDR2 YYREEE (reference sequence). As DNA, the CDR3 is TGTGCCAGCAGCCCGAGCGTGGGGGCACGTACCGGGGAGCTGTTTTTT. Encoded protein: CASSPSVGARTGELFF.

This clonotype appeared many times. This chain uses TRBV28 with TRBJ1-5; no definite D call. V was clipped by 3 bases and J by 0 bases, with 12 bases between them. This CDR3 spans 16 amino acids. Germline CDR1 MDHEN, CDR2 SYDVKM. In DNA, the CDR3 is TGTGCCAGCAGTTTTTACCGGCAGAATAGCAATCAGCCCCAGCATTTT. It specifies CASSFYRQNSNQPQHF.

This clonotype was seen a handful of times. A much larger clone lies one base from this, so it may be a read error. The chain carries TRBV7-6 and TRBJ1-6, with TRBD1 as a possible D gene (5 bases). The CDR3 totals 16 residues. The germline CDR1 and CDR2 sequences are SGHVS and FNYEAQ. V was pared by 4 bases and J by 7 bases, with 17 bases between. CDR3 in amino acids: CASSSVTVGGNSPLHF. The DNA for the CDR3 is TGTGCCAGCAGCTCGGTGACAGTGGGCGGCAATTCACCCCTCCACTTT.

This clonotype was found many times. This chain connects TRBV7-2 to TRBJ1-2; D is possibly TRBD1 (5 bases). This CDR3 spans 14 amino acids. CDR1 is SGHTA and CDR2 is FQGNSA in the germline V gene. Trimming shortened V by 2 bases and J by 7 bases, and 14 bases separated the two germline ends. The CDR3 DNA sequence: TGTGCCAGCAGCTTATACGACAGCCTCATTGGCTACACCTTC. Translated, it gives CASSLYDSLIGYTF.

About this clonotype: With a far larger clone one base away, a read error is the likely cause. The V call is TRBV6-1, the J call TRBJ2-7; D might be TRBD1 (6 bases). The CDR3 totals 13 residues. Trimming cost V 4 bases and J 1 base, with 8 bases left between them. Germline CDR1 is MNHNS and CDR2 is SASEGT. In nucleotides, the CDR3 is TGTGCCAGCAGTGTTGACAGGTCCTACGAGCAGTACTTC. Translated, it gives CASSVDRSYEQYF.